Below are 7 T cell receptor beta chains sequenced from a single sample in a study of blood T cell repertoires in COVID-19. Here immunoSEQ multiplex PCR was the method, and the copy in TCRdb shows in-frame clones only, minus some. This table has tens of thousands of clones, roughly 88% appearing once. Sequenced sample: peripheral blood. These receptors were obtained from a woman between 55 and 75 years old with acute or convalescent COVID-19.

The chain joins TRBV4-1 to TRBJ1-4, with D possibly being TRBD1 (5 bases). Trimming shortened V by 2 bases and J by 2 bases, and 15 bases separated the two germline ends. This CDR3 spans 17 amino acids. CDR1 and CDR2 from the germline V gene are MGHRA and YSYEKL. The CDR3 reads CASSQRFTGTTNEKLFF. In nucleotides, the CDR3 is TGCGCCAGCAGCCAAAGATTTACAGGAACTACTAATGAAAAACTGTTTTTT.

V and J are TRBV6-5 and TRBJ1-1; TRBD1 matches 9 bases. The ends lost 5 bases at V and 13 bases at J; junction bases unmatched: 14. CDR3 size: 14 residues. The germline V gene has CDR1 MNHEY and CDR2 SVGAGI. CDR3 DNA: TGTGCCAGCAGTCCCCCGGGACAGGGTGGTAAGAGTTTCTTT. Encoded protein: CASSPPGQGGKSFF.

V is TRBV7-2 and J is TRBJ2-5; D unresolved. The germline V gene encodes CDR1 SGHTA and CDR2 FQGNSA. This CDR3 comprises 15 residues. Trimming left V 1 base short and J 4 bases short, with 13 bases between. CDR3 in amino acids: CASSLGRVIRETQYF. In nucleotides, the CDR3 is TGTGCCAGCAGCTTAGGCCGGGTGATACGAGAGACCCAGTACTTC.

The chain joins TRBV29-1 to TRBJ1-3; 9 bases match TRBD1. Germline CDR1 and CDR2: SQVTM and ANQGSEA. Trimming took 6 bases from V and 2 from J; bases not matched to a gene: 2. The CDR3 consists of 13 residues. In nucleotides, the CDR3 is TGCAGCGTCAGACAGGGGGCTGGAAACACCATATATTTT. This translates into CSVRQGAGNTIYF.

The genes are TRBV2 and TRBJ1-3; maybe TRBD1 (6 bases). Trimming took 4 bases from V and 0 from J, leaving 13 bases between them. The CDR3 runs to 16 residues. CDR1 SNHLY and CDR2 FYNNEI come from the germline V gene. The CDR3 DNA is TGTGCCAGCAGTGCTCGGACAGTCAGCTCTGGAAACACCATATATTTT. Protein product: CASSARTVSSGNTIYF.

DNA of the CDR3: TGTGCCAGCAGCCTCGGACAGGGAACCGGGGAGCCCCAGCATTTT. Amino acid sequence: CASSLGQGTGEPQHF. The V gene is TRBV4-2, the J gene TRBJ1-5; 8 bases fit TRBD1. Germline CDR1 LGHNA, CDR2 YNFKEQ. V gave up 4 bases and J gave up 8 bases; unmatched junction bases: 10. CDR3 length: 15 residues.

The chain links TRBV6-2 or TRBV6-3 to TRBJ1-6; D gene uncertain. In germline, CDR1 is MNHEY, CDR2 SVGEGT. CDR3 size: 16 residues. Trimming removed 6 bases from V and 6 bases from J, with 18 bases in between. The CDR3, as DNA: TGTGCCAGCAGCCCCGCGGTTCTGGCTTTTAATTCACCCCTCCACTTT. It codes for CASSPAVLAFNSPLHF.